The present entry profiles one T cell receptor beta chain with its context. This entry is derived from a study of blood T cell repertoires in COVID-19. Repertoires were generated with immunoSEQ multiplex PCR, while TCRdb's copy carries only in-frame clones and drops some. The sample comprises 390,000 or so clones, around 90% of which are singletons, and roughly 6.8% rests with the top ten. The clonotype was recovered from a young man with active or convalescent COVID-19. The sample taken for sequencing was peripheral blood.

Written as DNA, the CDR3 is TGTGCCAGCAGCTTAGTAGCTAGCATAGGGTCCTACGAGCAGTACTTC. Encoded protein: CASSLVASIGSYEQYF. This rearrangement joins TRBV11-2 to TRBJ2-7; TRBD2 might be the D (5 bases). V shed 1 base and J shed 1 base, with 14 bases lying between them. CDR1 SGHAT and CDR2 FQNNGV come from the germline V gene. CDR3 length equals 16 residues.